This T cell receptor beta chain originates from a study of cytomegalovirus exposure and HLA in healthy donors. Turning to the study itself: The Caucasian-associated ancestry cluster contained 65% to 85% of the approximately 420 genotyped donors.

To note about this clone: Its matching antigen is unknown.

Primers: 60 Vbeta forward and 13 Jbeta reverse. Clones were sequenced by immunoSEQ multiplex PCR, and TCRdb holds only the in-frame ones, with some missing. The sample holds around 190,000 clones, roughly 80% seen once. Whole-study findings and limits: Cytomegalovirus status, reportedly, was diagnosed with high specificity and sensitivity by the classifier. The listing of 150 to 200 TCR beta chains classed them as cytomegalovirus-associated. Follow-up analysis found HLA locus-dependent TCR association rates, highest for DRB1 and lowest for HLA-C.

The V gene's germline CDR1 is ENHRY and CDR2 SYGVKD. The CDR3 is made up of 13 amino acids. The V and J ends lost 4 bases and 8 bases respectively, with 14 bases between them. Sequenced material: PBMCs. The TCR originated in a man between 40 and 49 years old in good health and CMV-seropositive. The rearrangement uses TRBV10-3 and TRBJ1-2; D perhaps matches TRBD1 (6 bases). The CDR3 DNA is TGTGCCATCAGTGGGGACACCGTGGCCGGCTACACCTTC. It codes for CAISGDTVAGYTF.